These 31 T cell receptor beta chains were sequenced from one sample in a study of spatial heterogeneity in lung cancer. Study-wide results and caveats: The number of expanded tumor alpha and beta chains correlated with mutation number.

The time point: sample taken at primary tumor resection. TCRdb itself ran the 5' RACE reads through MiXCR, one entry per CDR3 protein. This sample yields about 9,300 distinct CDR3 sequences, of which around 50% are seen a single time; around a quarter belongs to the top ten. These TCRs' antigens remain unknown. Sequencing was performed on lung tumor tissue, taken at surgery. The receptors shown here come from a female donor with early-stage non-small cell lung cancer.

This clonotype was seen more than once but under ten times. V gene TRBV6-2 or TRBV6-3 combines with J gene TRBJ2-2; maybe TRBD1 (6 bases). This CDR3 contains 14 residues. V lost 8 bases to trimming and J lost 0 bases, with 10 bases between them. Germline V lookup: CDR1 MNHEY, CDR2 SVGEGT. CDR3 bases: TGTGCCAGCTCTGGGACACCGAACACCGGGGAGCTGTTTTTT. Translating gives CASSGTPNTGELFF.

This clonotype was picked up a small number of times. The CDR3 loop reads CASSQAVANTGELFF. The CDR3 region has the DNA TGTGCCAGCAGCCAAGCTGTAGCGAACACCGGGGAGCTGTTTTTT. V usage is TRBV3-1 and J usage is TRBJ2-2; D gene uncertain. The germline gives CDR1 LGHDT, CDR2 YNNKEL (reference sequence). The CDR3 length is 15 residues. Trimming removed 1 base at V and 0 bases at J, with 6 bases between.

The chain couples TRBV15 to TRBJ2-5; tentative D call: TRBD2 (5 bases). In germline, CDR1 is LNHNV, CDR2 YYDKDF (reference sequence). Trimming took 5 bases from V and 5 from J, leaving 12 bases between them. The CDR3 extends over 13 amino acids. DNA for the CDR3: TGTGCCACCAGCGCTAGCCGCCAGGAGACCCAGTACTTC. Its protein is CATSASRQETQYF.

This rearrangement joins TRBV27 to TRBJ2-3; a weak D match, TRBD1 (6 bases). Trimming shortened V by 5 bases and J by 6 bases, and 15 bases separated the two germline ends. The germline gives CDR1 MNHEY, CDR2 SMNVEV (reference sequence). This CDR3 has 14 amino acids. CDR3 amino acids: CASSPWTRGDTQYF. CDR3 DNA: TGTGCCAGCAGTCCATGGACGAGGGGGGATACGCAGTATTTT.

The chain joins TRBV6-5 to TRBJ2-3; D is ambiguous. The germline gives CDR1 MNHEY, CDR2 SVGAGI. The CDR3 contains 13 residues. V was cut by 7 bases and J by 1 base, with 9 bases left in between. CDR3 in amino acids: CASTPGRTDTQYF. DNA of the CDR3: TGTGCCAGCACCCCAGGCCGCACAGATACGCAGTATTTT.

The chain carries TRBV20-1 and TRBJ2-7; the match to TRBD1 covers 8 bases. The length of the CDR3 is 15 residues. CDR1 and CDR2 from the germline V gene are DFQATT and SNEGSKA (reference sequence). V was pared by 0 bases and J by 9 bases, with 13 bases of the junction left unmatched. CDR3 in amino acids: CSARDLAGGSISQYF. The CDR3 coding sequence is TGCAGTGCTAGAGATCTGGCAGGGGGCAGTATATCGCAGTACTTC.

The J gene is TRBJ2-3, the V gene TRBV7-2; 10 bases are shared with TRBD2. The junction had 11 bases not matched to a gene; V was cut back by 1 base and J by 7 bases. The germline V gene has CDR1 SGHTA and CDR2 FQGNSA. CDR3 length: 17 residues. CDR3 amino acids: CASSLGGASGGQNTQYF. CDR3 coding DNA: TGTGCCAGCAGCTTAGGAGGGGCTAGCGGGGGCCAAAATACGCAGTATTTT.

The chain combines TRBV4-1 with TRBJ2-7; no clear D gene. The germline V gene has CDR1 MGHRA and CDR2 YSYEKL. The CDR3 covers 12 residues. V lost 1 base to trimming and J lost 6 bases, with 7 bases between them. The CDR3 reads CASSQVGSEQYF. CDR3 in DNA: TGCGCCAGCAGCCAAGTTGGAAGCGAGCAGTACTTC.

This clonotype was seen a handful of times. The rearrangement links TRBV6-1 to TRBJ2-3; D possibly corresponds to TRBD2 (6 bases). In germline, CDR1 is MNHNS, CDR2 SASEGT. V was clipped by 2 bases and J by 6 bases, with 9 bases between them. The CDR3 consists of 13 residues. In nucleotides, the CDR3 is TGTGCCAGCAGTGAATGGGGACTGGATACGCAGTATTTT. Its translation is CASSEWGLDTQYF.

This clonotype rates as large. The chain carries TRBV29-1 and TRBJ2-4; 9 nucleotides line up with TRBD1. The CDR3 loop spans 16 amino acids. V was clipped by 6 bases and J by 0 bases; unmatched bases: 9. Germline lookup yields CDR1 SQVTM and CDR2 ANQGSEA. Written as DNA, the CDR3 is TGCAGCGTGCGTACAGGGGGCGGCCTAGCCAAAAACATTCAGTACTTC. Encoded protein: CSVRTGGGLAKNIQYF.

This rearrangement joins TRBV5-1 to TRBJ2-6; 8 bases fit TRBD1. Germline V lookup: CDR1 SGHRS, CDR2 YFSETQ. The V segment lost 3 bases and the J segment 2 bases; nucleotides outside the gene matches: 10. The CDR3 runs to 18 residues. The CDR3 coding sequence is TGCGCCAGCAGCTCGGGACAGGTTTGGGCGCCTGGGGCCAACGTCCTGACTTTC. This translates into CASSSGQVWAPGANVLTF.

The rearrangement joins TRBV7-2 to TRBJ2-3; D call uncertain. Germline assignment: CDR1 SGHTA and CDR2 FQGNSA. The length of the CDR3 is 15 residues. Trimming stripped 10 bases from V and 6 bases from J, with 23 bases between. The CDR3 region has the DNA TGTGCCACCCACGCTCCGGGTATTCCCGCGGATACGCAGTATTTT. Protein: CATHAPGIPADTQYF.

The chain joins TRBV20-1 to TRBJ2-1; D is uncertain. This CDR3 is 12 amino acids long. Germline CDR1 reads DFQATT; CDR2 reads SNEGSKA (reference sequence). V lost 3 bases and J 3 bases, leaving 6 bases between the germline ends. CDR3 protein: CSARASYNEQFF. CDR3 nucleotides: TGCAGTGCTAGGGCTAGCTACAATGAGCAGTTCTTC.

A note on this clonotype: A read error may account for a junction end that differs from germline. The CDR3 region is CASKGPNTGELFF. CDR3 coding DNA: TGTGCCAGTAAAGGTCCCAACACCGGGGAGCTATTTTTT. The chain recombines TRBV19 with TRBJ2-2; TRBD2 is a possible D gene (5 bases). The CDR3 contains 13 residues. Germline CDR1 is LNHDA and CDR2 is SQIVND (reference sequence).

This sequence joins TRBV3-1 and TRBJ2-1; D is perhaps TRBD1 (6 bases). V lost 4 bases and J 6 bases, leaving 7 bases between the germline ends. There are 12 residues in the CDR3. Germline CDR1 is LGHDT and CDR2 is YNNKEL (reference sequence). The CDR3 coding sequence is TGTGCCAGCAGCCGGGGGCCCAATGAGCAGTTCTTC. It codes for CASSRGPNEQFF.

This chain joins TRBV4-3 and TRBJ1-1, with D perhaps TRBD1 (6 bases). The germline V and J ends were trimmed by 2 bases and 0 bases, with 7 bases remaining between them. CDR1 and CDR2 (germline): LGHNA, YSLEER. CDR3 length equals 14 residues. This CDR3 is CASSQQGMNTEAFF. CDR3 nucleotides: TGCGCCAGCAGCCAACAGGGGATGAACACTGAAGCTTTCTTT.

This clonotype was seen more than once but under ten times. The V and J genes are TRBV20-1 and TRBJ2-7; no definite D call. Trimming took off 2 bases at V and 0 bases at J, with 5 bases between the two ends. Germline CDR1 is DFQATT and CDR2 is SNEGSKA (reference sequence). The CDR3 spans 12 residues. The DNA for the CDR3 is TGCAGTGCTAGATTGAGCTCCTACGAGCAGTACTTC. Translation gives CSARLSSYEQYF.

This clonotype turned up a few times. This chain connects TRBV5-1 to TRBJ2-1, with unresolved D. The germline gives CDR1 SGHRS, CDR2 YFSETQ. Trimming stripped 3 bases from V and 2 bases from J, with 12 bases between. The CDR3 spans 15 residues. For the CDR3, the DNA is TGCGCCAGCAGCTCGGGTAGGGTGACCTACAATGAGCAGTTCTTC. It is translated as CASSSGRVTYNEQFF.

The rearrangement uses TRBV20-1 and TRBJ1-3, with D unresolved. Germline assignment: CDR1 DFQATT and CDR2 SNEGSKA (reference sequence). This CDR3 region has 13 residues. The ends were cut back, 3 bases at V and 0 bases at J, with 6 bases in the middle. The CDR3 nucleotides read TGCAGTGCTAGTCGGGTCTCTGGAAACACCATATATTTT. This translates into CSASRVSGNTIYF.

This sequence joins TRBV7-9 and TRBJ2-7, with D possibly matching TRBD1 (5 bases). This CDR3 comprises 15 residues. Between the trimmed V and J ends, which lost 1 base and 6 bases, there was a span of 16 bases. Germline-derived CDR1 and CDR2 are SEHNR and FQNEAQ (reference sequence). The CDR3, as DNA: TGTGCCAGCAGCTTAGGTACAGGTTCCTTGGGCGAGCAGTACTTC. Translating it yields CASSLGTGSLGEQYF.

The chain employs TRBV7-9 and TRBJ2-1; a weak D match, TRBD2 (5 bases). The V end lost 4 bases, the J end lost 0 bases, and 16 bases lay between the germline ends. The CDR3 is 17 amino acids. Per germline, CDR1 SEHNR and CDR2 FQNEAQ (reference sequence). The CDR3 region has the DNA TGTGCCAGCAGCTGGCCCTTGACGGGAAGCTCCTACAATGAGCAGTTCTTC. It yields the protein CASSWPLTGSSYNEQFF.

This sequence joins TRBV15 and TRBJ1-2; D perhaps matches TRBD1 (6 bases). Trimming left V 5 bases short and J 0 bases short, with 13 bases between. CDR1 and CDR2 from the germline V gene are LNHNV and YYDKDF (reference sequence). The CDR3 consists of 15 residues. The CDR3 DNA sequence: TGTGCCACCAGCGGAAGGGGGTCGACTAACTATGGCTACACCTTC. It yields the protein CATSGRGSTNYGYTF.

The V and J genes are TRBV29-1 and TRBJ1-2; D is unclear. From germline, CDR1 is SQVTM and CDR2 ANQGSEA. Trimming removed 6 bases at V and 6 bases at J, with 17 bases between. This CDR3 region has 13 residues. CDR3 DNA sequence: TGCAGCGTCCGAAGGGAAAACGAGAATGGCTACACCTTC. Amino acids: CSVRRENENGYTF.

V is TRBV6-5 and J is TRBJ2-2; 7 bases are shared with TRBD1. The V gene's germline CDR1 is MNHEY and CDR2 SVGAGI. With V trimmed by 6 bases and J by 2 bases, 12 bases remained unmatched. There are 17 residues in the CDR3. The CDR3 reads CASSHRRDRANTGELFF. The DNA for the CDR3 is TGTGCCAGCAGCCACCGCCGTGACAGGGCTAACACCGGGGAGCTGTTTTTT.

The J gene is TRBJ2-5, the V gene TRBV11-2; 7 positions agree with TRBD1. In germline, CDR1 is SGHAT, CDR2 FQNNGV. This CDR3 has 13 residues. J gave up 7 bases and V 5 bases, and 7 bases lay outside the gene matches. The CDR3 DNA follows: TGTGCCAGCAGCCCGACAGGGATGGTGACCCAGTACTTC. It specifies CASSPTGMVTQYF.

This rearrangement joins TRBV20-1 to TRBJ1-1; 9 nucleotides match TRBD1. V was clipped by 3 bases and J by 9 bases; unmatched bases: 8. There are 13 residues in the CDR3. CDR1 and CDR2 from the germline V gene are DFQATT and SNEGSKA (reference sequence). Here the CDR3 DNA reads TGCAGTGCTAGTAACCTACAGGGGGCAAAAGCTTTCTTT. Protein: CSASNLQGAKAFF.

This clonotype was recorded a few times. V gene TRBV15 combines with J gene TRBJ1-2; no clear D gene. This CDR3 has 15 residues. Germline V gives CDR1 LNHNV, CDR2 YYDKDF (reference sequence). Deletions cut 8 bases from V and 2 bases from J, with 18 bases between. Here the CDR3 reads CATSEGLQRNYGYTF. The CDR3 DNA follows: TGTGCCACCTCAGAGGGTTTACAGAGAAACTATGGCTACACCTTC.

The chain is built from TRBV7-3 and TRBJ2-6; D is possibly TRBD2 (5 bases). Looked up from germline, CDR1 is SGHTA and CDR2 is FQGTGA. With 2 bases removed from V and 4 bases from J, the gap between germline ends came to 18 bases. This CDR3 is built from 18 residues. The CDR3 sequence: CASSLYPPGIDGANVLTF. CDR3 DNA: TGTGCCAGCAGCTTATATCCCCCGGGGATAGACGGGGCCAACGTCCTGACTTTC.

V gene TRBV2 combines with J gene TRBJ1-6; 10 positions match TRBD1. Germline V lookup: CDR1 SNHLY, CDR2 FYNNEI. The J segment lost 7 bases and the V segment lost 6 bases, leaving 9 bases of the junction unmatched. The CDR3 covers 16 residues. The CDR3 bases are TGTGCCAGCAGGGAGGGACAGGGGCTGAAGAATTCACCCCTCCACTTT. It codes for CASREGQGLKNSPLHF.

This clonotype was detected a few times. This chain joins TRBV9 and TRBJ2-3; D not certain. This CDR3 contains 13 residues. Trimming stripped 5 bases from V and 5 bases from J, with 12 bases between. From germline, CDR1 is SGDLS and CDR2 YYNGEE. CDR3 in DNA: TGTGCCAGCAGTCCCCGCTGGGTAGATACGCAGTATTTT. Protein: CASSPRWVDTQYF.

This sequence joins TRBV7-9 and TRBJ2-1, with TRBD1 matching 8 bases. V trimming: 2 bases; J trimming: 8 bases; junction bases outside the gene matches: 14. The CDR3 has 17 residues. Germline CDR1 reads SEHNR; CDR2 reads FQNEAQ (reference sequence). The CDR3 sequence: CASSLSTRGRRGHEQFF. The CDR3 DNA is TGTGCCAGCAGCTTATCAACCAGGGGGCGGAGAGGGCATGAGCAGTTCTTC.